This TCR beta chain is drawn from a study of T cell responses to AZD1222 COVID-19 vaccine. About the research overall: Pooling of second doses given at about 4 or about 12 weeks was done.

As concerns this clone: The antigen is undetermined.

Here immunoSEQ multiplex PCR was the method, and the copy in TCRdb shows in-frame clones only, minus some. Of approximately 79,000 clones listed, about 87% are singletons. General study findings and limits: Vaccination with two AZD1222 doses was followed by a rise in Spike-specific TCR breadth and depth. Donors in the cohort were predominantly white British and more often female, and clonal diversity was possibly underestimated.

Sequencing used peripheral blood, obtained on day 0 of AZD1222 vaccination. This clonotype originated in an adult in good health.

The CDR3 loop is CASSPGMGTDTQYF. The CDR3 DNA reads as TGTGCCAGTAGTCCGGGGATGGGCACAGATACGCAGTATTTT. This rearrangement joins TRBV19 to TRBJ2-3; TRBD2 might be the D (5 bases). Germline assignment: CDR1 LNHDA and CDR2 SQIVND (reference sequence). V shed 5 bases and J shed 1 base, with 10 bases lying between them. The CDR3 length is 14 residues.